This TCR beta chain was sequenced in a study of radiotherapy plus CTLA-4 blockade in lung cancer. Study details: An objective response was seen in 18% of patients, and disease control in about 31%. Study-level results: There was expansion of tumor-derived TCR clones in blood after radiotherapy plus ipilimumab.

Ipilimumab CTLA-4 blockade and focal radiation were given to patients with chemo-refractory metastatic non-small-cell lung cancer. TCRdb keeps only in-frame clones here, not all; method: immunoSEQ multiplex PCR. The data show some 90,000 clones, with approximately 83% seen just once and 2% to 2.5% held by the top ten. The CDR3 is 14 residues long. Trimming cost V 10 bases and J 2 bases; bases outside gene matches: 11. From germline, CDR1 is MNHEY and CDR2 SVGAGI. A remark on this clone: As yet, its antigen is unknown.

The sequence came from a human donor with non-small cell lung cancer who had a partial response to radiotherapy plus ipilimumab. The genes are TRBV6-5 and TRBJ2-7, with 7 bases that match TRBD1. Source: peripheral blood, taken from a patient treated with radiotherapy plus ipilimumab. As DNA, the CDR3 is TGTGCCACCGGAACCGGGACAGACCCCTACGAGCAGTACTTC. It encodes CATGTGTDPYEQYF.